Following are 26 T cell receptor beta chains from one sample sequenced in a study of cytomegalovirus exposure and HLA in healthy donors. Sequencing was performed with immunoSEQ multiplex PCR; in TCRdb, only in-frame clones are kept and a portion is missing. The repertoire includes about 130,000 clones, approximately 91% of them detected once, and approximately 1.5% sits in the top ten. The sequenced material came from PBMCs. These receptors were taken from a man between 25 and 39 years old in good health and CMV-seronegative.

The V and J genes are TRBV6-6 and TRBJ2-1; the D gene is possibly TRBD2 (5 bases). Per germline, CDR1 MNHNY and CDR2 SVGAGI (reference sequence). The V gene lost 6 bases and the J gene lost 9 bases, with 15 bases spanning the gap. The CDR3 is 13 amino acids. The CDR3 sequence is CASSLTAGGEQFF. The CDR3 coding sequence is TGTGCCAGCAGCCTTACGGCGGGCGGTGAGCAGTTCTTC.

This clone has just a few counts. J is TRBJ2-2 and V is TRBV7-9, with 7 bases aligning to TRBD1. V was pared by 4 bases and J by 7 bases, with 15 bases of the junction left unmatched. Germline V gene lookup returns CDR1 SEHNR and CDR2 FQNEAQ (reference sequence). CDR3 length: 17 residues. CDR3 sequence reads: CASSSGDRVIIGGELFF. In nucleotides, the CDR3 is TGTGCCAGCAGCTCTGGCGACAGGGTTATAATAGGCGGGGAGCTGTTTTTT.

The chain has TRBV7-6 and TRBJ2-1; 7 positions agree with TRBD2. Germline CDR1 reads SGHVS; CDR2 reads FNYEAQ. V shed 1 base and J 3 bases; nucleotides not matched to a gene: 3. This CDR3 contains 15 residues. CDR3 region: CASSLVRGSYNEQFF. Written as DNA, the CDR3 is TGTGCCAGCAGCTTAGTACGCGGGAGCTACAATGAGCAGTTCTTC.

The rearrangement uses TRBV5-6 and TRBJ2-7; possible D gene TRBD1, 6 bases. CDR1 SGHDT and CDR2 YYEEEE come from the germline V gene. Trimming pared 0 bases from V and 3 bases from J, leaving 10 bases between. CDR3 length: 14 residues. CDR3 region: CASSLAGTLYEQYF. The CDR3 region has the DNA TGTGCCAGCAGCTTGGCGGGGACACTCTACGAGCAGTACTTC.

The V gene is TRBV5-4, the J gene TRBJ1-2; D remains ambiguous. CDR3 length: 15 amino acids. V shed 6 bases and J shed 0 bases, with 15 bases lying between them. Germline CDR1 reads SGHNT; CDR2 reads YYREEE (reference sequence). The CDR3 DNA follows: TGTGCCAGCACGCCAGACCCCCTAGCTAACTATGGCTACACCTTC. This sequence encodes CASTPDPLANYGYTF.

V and J are TRBV27 and TRBJ2-1; TRBD2 might be the D (6 bases). The germline V and J ends were trimmed by 3 bases and 10 bases, with 10 bases remaining between them. This CDR3 region has 12 residues. The germline CDR1 and CDR2 sequences are MNHEY and SMNVEV (reference sequence). The CDR3 region is CASSFQGGEQFF. The CDR3 nucleotides are TGTGCCAGCAGTTTTCAAGGAGGGGAGCAGTTCTTC.

This clone has just one count. CDR3 sequence: CAWTRDRATEAFF. DNA for the CDR3: TGTGCCTGGACGCGGGACAGGGCCACTGAAGCTTTCTTT. The rearrangement joins TRBV30 to TRBJ1-1, with 9 bases lining up with TRBD1. The CDR3 loop spans 13 amino acids. The trim removed 4 bases at V and 4 bases at J, leaving 4 bases unmatched. The germline gives CDR1 GTSNPN, CDR2 SVGIG (reference sequence).

The chain combines TRBV5-8 with TRBJ2-7, with 7 bases matching TRBD1. This CDR3 contains 15 residues. The trim removed 0 bases at V and 2 bases at J, leaving 5 bases unmatched. CDR1 and CDR2 from the germline V gene are SGHTS and YDEGEE. The CDR3 nucleotides are TGTGCCAGCAGCTTGGGGGACAGCACCGCCTACGAGCAGTACTTC. Translated, it gives CASSLGDSTAYEQYF.

This rearrangement joins TRBV5-1 to TRBJ2-1, with D possibly TRBD2 on 6 matching bases. Germline CDR1 reads SGHRS; CDR2 reads YFSETQ. There are 15 residues in the CDR3. The V end lost 7 bases, the J end lost 0 bases, and 14 bases lay between the germline ends. This chain's CDR3 is CASSEGTSSYNEQFF. For the CDR3, the DNA is TGCGCCAGCTCGGAGGGGACGAGCTCCTACAATGAGCAGTTCTTC. Together with reference TRBV5-1 and TRBJ2-1, the CDR3 gives the full variable domain: KAGVTQTPRYLIKTRGQQVTLSCSPISGHRSVSWYQQTPGQGLQFLFEYFSETQRNKGNFPGRFSGRQFSNSRSEMNVSTLELGDSALYLCASSEGTSSYNEQFFGPGTRLTVL.

V gene TRBV5-1 combines with J gene TRBJ2-2; TRBD1 matches at 9 bases. The germline V gene encodes CDR1 SGHRS and CDR2 YFSETQ. This CDR3 is built from 17 residues. J lost 4 bases, V lost 4 bases, and 11 bases had no gene match. In nucleotides, the CDR3 is TGCGCCAGCAGCGGGAAACAGGGGGCCCTGGGCACCGGGGAGCTGTTTTTT. The encoded protein is CASSGKQGALGTGELFF.

CDR3 nucleotide sequence: TGCGCCAGCAGTGAGTTGCTAGCGGGGGGGACTACGCAGTATTTT. Its protein product is CASSELLAGGTTQYF. The chain carries TRBV10-1 and TRBJ2-3, with 12 bases matching TRBD2. Germline V CDR1 and CDR2: WNHNN, SYGVQD (reference sequence). V was pared by 1 base and J by 8 bases, with 4 bases of the junction left unmatched. The CDR3 spans 15 residues.

In this sample, this clone turned up once. The V and J genes are TRBV7-3 and TRBJ2-2; D remains ambiguous. The CDR3 loop spans 13 amino acids. V was clipped by 4 bases and J by 0 bases, with 3 bases between them. The germline CDR1 and CDR2 sequences are SGHTA and FQGTGA. CDR3 DNA sequence: TGTGCCAGCAGCTCCACGAACACCGGGGAGCTGTTTTTT. As protein: CASSSTNTGELFF.

V is TRBV27 and J is TRBJ1-2; no definite D call. CDR3 length equals 15 residues. The V gene lost 1 base and the J gene lost 4 bases, with 13 bases spanning the gap. Germline loops: CDR1 MNHEY, CDR2 SMNVEV (reference sequence). CDR3 DNA: TGTGCCAGCAGTTTATTCGGGGATGGAGGCTATGGCTACACCTTC. Translation: CASSLFGDGGYGYTF.

This clone has only a few counts. V gene TRBV10-2 combines with J gene TRBJ2-7, with TRBD1 identical over 7 bases. Germline values: CDR1 WSHSY, CDR2 SAAADI. The length of the CDR3 is 13 residues. After removal of 6 bases from V and 2 bases from J, the junction contained 4 bases not matched to a gene. The CDR3 nucleotides are TGCGCCAGCAGGCCGGGACAGACCTACGAGCAGTACTTC. It translates to CASRPGQTYEQYF.

This chain uses TRBV30 with TRBJ1-2; D is possibly TRBD1 (5 bases). The CDR3 has 14 amino acids. CDR1 GTSNPN and CDR2 SVGIG come from the germline V gene (reference sequence). Trimming removed 0 bases from V and 5 bases from J, with 13 bases in between. CDR3 residues: CAWSVRGERYGYTF. The CDR3 DNA is TGTGCCTGGAGTGTCCGGGGGGAACGTTATGGCTACACCTTC.

V and J are TRBV18 and TRBJ2-1; the D is unclear. Germline assignment: CDR1 KGHSH and CDR2 LQKENI. V dropped 3 bases and J dropped 2 bases, with 5 bases sitting between them. This CDR3 comprises 13 residues. CDR3 DNA: TGTGCCAGCTCACCGACAACCTACAATGAGCAGTTCTTC. Its translation: CASSPTTYNEQFF.

This clone was found once. The J gene is TRBJ1-2, the V gene TRBV5-4; maybe TRBD1 (6 bases). Germline assignment: CDR1 SGHNT and CDR2 YYREEE (reference sequence). Trimming removed 1 base from V and 4 bases from J, with 8 bases in between. There are 13 residues in the CDR3. CDR3 amino acids: CASSLQGTYGYTF. The CDR3 DNA reads as TGTGCCAGCAGCTTGCAGGGGACCTATGGCTACACCTTC.

The V and J genes are TRBV27 and TRBJ1-4; TRBD1 aligns across 9 bases. The CDR3 covers 17 residues. Looked up from germline, CDR1 is MNHEY and CDR2 is SMNVEV (reference sequence). Trimming at V came to 8 bases and at J to 6 bases, leaving 16 bases not matched to a gene. For the CDR3, the DNA is TGTGCCAGCCCCAGAAACGCTCTCCGGGACAGGGATGAAAAACTGTTTTTT. Residues: CASPRNALRDRDEKLFF.

This chain joins TRBV2 and TRBJ2-6; 11 bases line up with TRBD1. The CDR3 is 14 residues long. Germline CDR1 is SNHLY and CDR2 is FYNNEI. CDR3 in DNA: TGTGCAGGACAGGGGGCCTCTGGGGCCAACGTCCTGACTTTC. This encodes CAGQGASGANVLTF.

V gene TRBV7-2 combines with J gene TRBJ2-7, with a weak D call TRBD1 (6 bases). CDR1 is SGHTA, CDR2 FQGNSA, per germline. With 6 bases removed from V and 4 bases from J, the gap between germline ends came to 19 bases. CDR3 size: 15 residues. CDR3 region: CASSREDWGHYEQYF. The CDR3 DNA follows: TGTGCCAGCAGTCGAGAGGATTGGGGGCATTACGAGCAGTACTTC. Complete variable domain (other parts from reference TRBV7-2 and TRBJ2-7): GAGVSQSPSNKVTEKGKDVELRCDPISGHTALYWYRQSLGQGLEFLIYFQGNSAPDKSGLPSDRFSAERTGGSVSTLTIQRTQQEDSAVYLCASSREDWGHYEQYFGPGTRLTVT.

This chain joins TRBV7-9 and TRBJ2-7; a weak D match, TRBD2 (5 bases). CDR3 length: 11 amino acids. V was pared by 5 bases and J by 7 bases, with 9 bases between. Germline V CDR1 and CDR2: SEHNR, FQNEAQ (reference sequence). DNA of the CDR3: TGTGCCAGCAGCCCTCGAGGGGAGCAGTACTTC. Translation: CASSPRGEQYF.

This clone was recorded once. The chain combines TRBV6-4 with TRBJ2-3; tentative D call: TRBD1 (6 bases). This CDR3 is built from 14 residues. V lost 6 bases and J 4 bases, leaving 14 bases between the germline ends. CDR1 is MRHNA and CDR2 is SNTAGT in the germline V gene. CDR3 amino acids: CASSERSGADTQYF. CDR3 sequence (DNA): TGTGCCAGCAGCGAGCGATCAGGGGCAGATACGCAGTATTTT.

This clone was counted only a few times. CDR3: CACRTTGNSGNTIYF. CDR3 DNA: TGTGCCTGTAGAACTACAGGGAACTCTGGAAACACCATATATTTT. The chain joins TRBV30 to TRBJ1-3, with D possibly being TRBD1 (6 bases). This CDR3 is 15 amino acids long. CDR1 and CDR2 from the germline V gene are GTSNPN and SVGIG (reference sequence). The V gene lost 6 bases and the J gene lost 0 bases, with 15 bases spanning the gap.

The chain joins TRBV30 to TRBJ2-3; D perhaps matches TRBD2 (6 bases). CDR3 length: 15 amino acids. Trimming left V 1 base short and J 4 bases short, with 15 bases between. Germline V lookup: CDR1 GTSNPN, CDR2 SVGIG (reference sequence). CDR3 amino acids: CAWSDLAFRADTQYF. CDR3 nucleotide sequence: TGTGCCTGGAGTGACCTAGCGTTCCGTGCAGATACGCAGTATTTT.

About this clone: The same CDR3 also results from other DNA sequences found in this sample. The chain combines TRBV2 with TRBJ2-6; 7 bases map to TRBD1. The CDR3 length is 15 residues. Germline V CDR1 and CDR2: SNHLY, FYNNEI. Trimming removed 5 bases from V and 2 bases from J; junction bases left unmatched: 3. In DNA form, the CDR3 reads TGTGCCAGCAGTCCTACAGGGGCTGGGGCCAACGTCCTGACTTTC. Protein: CASSPTGAGANVLTF.

The chain combines TRBV15 with TRBJ2-1; the match to TRBD2 covers 10 bases. Germline V CDR1 and CDR2: LNHNV, YYDKDF (reference sequence). The CDR3 spans 17 residues. Germline trimming cut 4 bases from V and 0 bases from J; bases unmatched to any gene: 6. The CDR3 DNA reads TGTGCCACCAGCATCTTCCCTAGCGGGAGCTCCTACAATGAGCAGTTCTTC. It codes for CATSIFPSGSSYNEQFF.